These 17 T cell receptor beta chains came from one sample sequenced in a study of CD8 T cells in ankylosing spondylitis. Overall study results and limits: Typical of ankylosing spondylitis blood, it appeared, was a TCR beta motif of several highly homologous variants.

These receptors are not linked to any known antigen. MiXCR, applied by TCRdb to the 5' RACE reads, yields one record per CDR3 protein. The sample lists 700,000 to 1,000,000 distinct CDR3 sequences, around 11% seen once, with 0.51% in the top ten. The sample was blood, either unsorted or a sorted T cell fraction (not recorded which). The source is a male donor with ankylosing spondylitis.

CDR3 nucleotide sequence: TGTGCCACCAGTGGGTCTAGCGGGAGATATGAGCAGTTCTTC. Residues: CATSGSSGRYEQFF. The V and J genes are TRBV24-1 and TRBJ2-1; 10 bases line up with TRBD2. CDR1 is KGHDR, CDR2 SFDVKD, per germline. J was trimmed by 8 bases and V by 5 bases; bases with no gene match: 5. The CDR3 runs to 14 residues.

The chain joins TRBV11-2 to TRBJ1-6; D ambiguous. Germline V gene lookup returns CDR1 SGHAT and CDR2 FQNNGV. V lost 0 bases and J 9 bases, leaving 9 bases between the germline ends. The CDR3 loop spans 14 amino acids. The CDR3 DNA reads TGTGCCAGCAGCTTAGATGGGATGGGTTCACCCCTCCACTTT. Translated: CASSLDGMGSPLHF.

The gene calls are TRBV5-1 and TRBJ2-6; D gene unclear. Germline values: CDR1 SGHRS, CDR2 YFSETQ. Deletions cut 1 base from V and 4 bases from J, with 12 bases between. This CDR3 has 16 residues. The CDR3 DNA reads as TGCGCCAGCAGCTTGTTTGTCCAGAGGGGGGCCAACGTCCTGACTTTC. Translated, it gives CASSLFVQRGANVLTF.

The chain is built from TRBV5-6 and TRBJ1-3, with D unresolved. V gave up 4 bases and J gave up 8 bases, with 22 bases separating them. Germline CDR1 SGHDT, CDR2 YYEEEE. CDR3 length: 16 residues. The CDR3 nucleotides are TGTGCCAGCAGCCCGTTTGCGGTCCGTGCTTTTGACACCATATATTTT. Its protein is CASSPFAVRAFDTIYF. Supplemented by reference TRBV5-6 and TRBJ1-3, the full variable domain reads DAGVTQSPTHLIKTRGQQVTLRCSPKSGHDTVSWYQQALGQGPQFIFQYYEEEERQRGNFPDRFSGHQFPNYSSELNVNALLLGDSALYLCASSPFAVRAFDTIYFGEGSWLTVV.

CDR3 bases: TGCAGTGCTGGAGGAGACGGTTTCAGTATCCAGCATTTT. It translates to CSAGGDGFSIQHF. The rearrangement uses TRBV20-1 and TRBJ1-5; D unclear. V was pared by 5 bases and J by 12 bases, with 20 bases between. The CDR3 covers 13 residues. Germline V gives CDR1 DFQATT, CDR2 SNEGSKA (reference sequence).

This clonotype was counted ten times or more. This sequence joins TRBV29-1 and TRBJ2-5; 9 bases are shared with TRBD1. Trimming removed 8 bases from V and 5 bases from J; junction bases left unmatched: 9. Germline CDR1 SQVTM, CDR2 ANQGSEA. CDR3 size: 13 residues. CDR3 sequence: CSLRTGEGETQYF. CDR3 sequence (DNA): TGCAGCCTCAGGACAGGGGAGGGCGAGACCCAGTACTTC.

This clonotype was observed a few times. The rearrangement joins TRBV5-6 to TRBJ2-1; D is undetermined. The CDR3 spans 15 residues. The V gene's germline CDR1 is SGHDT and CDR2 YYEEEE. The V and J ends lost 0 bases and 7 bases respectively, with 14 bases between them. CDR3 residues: CASSLVDGTNNEQFF. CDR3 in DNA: TGTGCCAGCAGCTTGGTGGACGGCACAAATAATGAGCAGTTCTTC.

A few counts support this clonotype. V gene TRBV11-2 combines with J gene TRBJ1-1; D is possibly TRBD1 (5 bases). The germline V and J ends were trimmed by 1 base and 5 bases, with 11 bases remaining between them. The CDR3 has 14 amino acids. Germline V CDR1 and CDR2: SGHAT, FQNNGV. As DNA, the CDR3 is TGTGCCAGCAGCTTAGGGGGCAGGGTGACTGAAGCTTTCTTT. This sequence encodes CASSLGGRVTEAFF.

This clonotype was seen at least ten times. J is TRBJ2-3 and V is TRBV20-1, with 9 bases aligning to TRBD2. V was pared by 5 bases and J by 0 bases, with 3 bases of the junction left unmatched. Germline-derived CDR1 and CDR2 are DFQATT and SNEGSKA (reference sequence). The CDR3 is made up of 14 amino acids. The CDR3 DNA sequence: TGCAGTGCTCTAGCGGGACCTAGCACAGATACGCAGTATTTT. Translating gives CSALAGPSTDTQYF.

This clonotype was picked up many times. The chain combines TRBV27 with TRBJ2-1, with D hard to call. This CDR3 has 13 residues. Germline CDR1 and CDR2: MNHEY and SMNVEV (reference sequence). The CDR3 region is CGTRQVPYNEQFF. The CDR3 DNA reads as TGTGGGACCAGGCAAGTTCCATACAATGAGCAGTTCTTC.

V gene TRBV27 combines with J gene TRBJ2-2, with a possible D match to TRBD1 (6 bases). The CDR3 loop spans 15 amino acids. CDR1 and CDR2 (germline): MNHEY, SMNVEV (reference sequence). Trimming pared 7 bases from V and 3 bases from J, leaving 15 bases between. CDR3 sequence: CASTPRGFYTGELFF. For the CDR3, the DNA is TGTGCCAGCACCCCCAGGGGATTTTACACCGGGGAGCTGTTTTTT.

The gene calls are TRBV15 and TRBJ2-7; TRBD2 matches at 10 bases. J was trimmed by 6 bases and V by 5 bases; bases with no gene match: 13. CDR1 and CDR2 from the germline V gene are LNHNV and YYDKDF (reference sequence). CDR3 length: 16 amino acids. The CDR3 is CATSRFSGRRDLEQYF. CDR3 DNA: TGTGCCACCAGCCGGTTTAGCGGGAGGAGGGATCTCGAGCAGTACTTC.

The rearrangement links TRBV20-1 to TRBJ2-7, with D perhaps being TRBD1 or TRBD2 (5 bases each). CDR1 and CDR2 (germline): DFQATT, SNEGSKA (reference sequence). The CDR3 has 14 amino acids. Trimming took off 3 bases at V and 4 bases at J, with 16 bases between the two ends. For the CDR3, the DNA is TGCAGTGCTAGCGACGATCGAGGGGTATACGAGCAGTACTTC. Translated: CSASDDRGVYEQYF.

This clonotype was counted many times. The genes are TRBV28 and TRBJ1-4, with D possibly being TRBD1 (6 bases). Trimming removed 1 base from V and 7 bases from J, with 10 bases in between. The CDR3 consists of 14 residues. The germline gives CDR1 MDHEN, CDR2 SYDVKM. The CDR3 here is CASSLSGASEKLFF. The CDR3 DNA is TGTGCCAGCAGTTTATCAGGGGCCAGTGAAAAACTGTTTTTT.

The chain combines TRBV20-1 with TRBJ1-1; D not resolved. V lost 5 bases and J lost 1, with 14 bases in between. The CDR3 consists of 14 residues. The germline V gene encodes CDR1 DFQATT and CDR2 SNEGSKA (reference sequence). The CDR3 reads CSASALGWNTEAFF. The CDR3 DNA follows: TGCAGTGCTTCAGCTTTGGGTTGGAACACTGAAGCTTTCTTT.

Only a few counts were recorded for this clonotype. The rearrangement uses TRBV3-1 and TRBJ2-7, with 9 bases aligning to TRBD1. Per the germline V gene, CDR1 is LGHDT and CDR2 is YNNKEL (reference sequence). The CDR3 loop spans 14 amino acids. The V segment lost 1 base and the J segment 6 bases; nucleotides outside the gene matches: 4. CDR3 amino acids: CASSQVGTGSEQYF. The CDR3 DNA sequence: TGTGCCAGCAGCCAAGTCGGGACAGGGAGCGAGCAGTACTTC.

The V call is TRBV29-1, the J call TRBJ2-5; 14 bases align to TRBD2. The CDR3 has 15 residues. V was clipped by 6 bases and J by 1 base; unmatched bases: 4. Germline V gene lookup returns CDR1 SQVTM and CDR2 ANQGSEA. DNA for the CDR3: TGCAGCGTCGGACTAGCGGGAGGTCCCCAAGAGACCCAGTACTTC. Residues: CSVGLAGGPQETQYF.